This entry lists 14 T cell receptor beta chains sequenced from one sample in a study of early T cells in non-severe SARS-CoV-2 infection. MiXCR, applied by TCRdb to the 5' RACE reads, yields one record per CDR3 protein. The sample holds more than 95,000 distinct CDR3 sequences, around 17% seen once. Sequencing input: whole blood. Every receptor here comes from an adult who was a healthcare worker with PCR-confirmed SARS-CoV-2 infection or an uninfected control (not recorded which).

This clonotype has a count of ten or more. V gene TRBV7-9 combines with J gene TRBJ2-1; tentative D call: TRBD1 (6 bases). The CDR3 sequence is 14 residues long. Trimming took off 5 bases at V and 4 bases at J, with 12 bases between the two ends. Germline CDR1 is SEHNR and CDR2 is FQNEAQ (reference sequence). The CDR3 DNA sequence: TGTGCCAGCAGCCCCCAGGGGAGTTACAATGAGCAGTTCTTC. Its protein product is CASSPQGSYNEQFF.

The V gene is TRBV7-6, the J gene TRBJ2-5, with 12 bases aligning to TRBD2. V lost 5 bases, J lost 5 bases, and 9 bases stayed unmatched. The CDR3 loop spans 16 amino acids. CDR1 SGHVS and CDR2 FNYEAQ come from the germline V gene. CDR3 region: CASSPRLAGARETQYF. The CDR3 DNA is TGTGCCAGCAGCCCCAGACTAGCGGGAGCCCGGGAGACCCAGTACTTC.

Remarks on this clonotype: An end of the junction does not agree with germline; a read error may underlie this. V is TRBV12-3 or TRBV12-4 and J is TRBJ2-3; D is perhaps TRBD1 or TRBD2 (6 bases each). The CDR3 runs to 15 residues. The CDR3 nucleotides are TGTGTCAGCAGCCCCGGGGGCGGAACTTCAGATACGCAGTATTTT. Residues: CVSSPGGGTSDTQYF.

This chain links TRBV6-5 with TRBJ1-6, with TRBD1 as a possible D gene (6 bases). Germline CDR1 and CDR2: MNHEY and SVGAGI. This CDR3 contains 17 residues. Trimming removed 1 base at V and 2 bases at J, with 12 bases between. The CDR3 bases are TGTGCCAGCAGTTACTTACAGGGACCCCCCTATAATTCACCCCTCCACTTT. Protein sequence: CASSYLQGPPYNSPLHF.

This clonotype was detected a few times. The J gene is TRBJ2-1, the V gene TRBV19; D is possibly TRBD1 or TRBD2 (5 bases each). Per the germline V gene, CDR1 is LNHDA and CDR2 is SQIVND (reference sequence). This CDR3 has 16 residues. The germline V and J ends were trimmed by 4 bases and 7 bases, with 20 bases remaining between them. The CDR3 nucleotides are TGTGCCAGTAGTACGCTCTCCGCGGTCTGGGGGAATGAGCAGTTCTTC. Amino acid sequence: CASSTLSAVWGNEQFF.

This sequence joins TRBV28 and TRBJ2-7, with D tentatively TRBD1 (6 bases). CDR1 and CDR2 from the germline V gene are MDHEN and SYDVKM. This CDR3 comprises 12 residues. Trimming removed 6 bases at V and 2 bases at J, with 8 bases between. CDR3 coding DNA: TGTGCCAGCAGCCAGGGGACCTACGAGCAGTACTTC. It encodes CASSQGTYEQYF.

This clonotype was seen at least ten times. This chain connects TRBV5-1 to TRBJ2-3; 8 bases are a match to TRBD2. This CDR3 has 14 amino acids. In germline, CDR1 is SGHRS, CDR2 YFSETQ. V gave up 4 bases and J gave up 4 bases; unmatched junction bases: 5. CDR3 protein: CASSPGLGADTQYF. As DNA, the CDR3 is TGCGCCAGCAGCCCGGGACTAGGGGCAGATACGCAGTATTTT. Filled out from reference TRBV5-1 and TRBJ2-3, the complete variable domain reads KAGVTQTPRYLIKTRGQQVTLSCSPISGHRSVSWYQQTPGQGLQFLFEYFSETQRNKGNFPGRFSGRQFSNSRSEMNVSTLELGDSALYLCASSPGLGADTQYFGPGTRLTVL.

This clonotype was observed a handful of times. The chain uses TRBV5-1 and TRBJ2-7; 8 bases map to TRBD2. Per the germline V gene, CDR1 is SGHRS and CDR2 is YFSETQ. J lost 0 bases, V lost 4 bases, and 6 bases had no gene match. The CDR3 sequence is 15 residues long. DNA of the CDR3: TGCGCCAGCAGCATGGTAGCGGGGCCCTCCTACGAGCAGTACTTC. Residues: CASSMVAGPSYEQYF. The full variable domain, with the rest looked up from reference TRBV5-1 and TRBJ2-7, is KAGVTQTPRYLIKTRGQQVTLSCSPISGHRSVSWYQQTPGQGLQFLFEYFSETQRNKGNFPGRFSGRQFSNSRSEMNVSTLELGDSALYLCASSMVAGPSYEQYFGPGTRLTVT.

The chain recombines TRBV29-1 with TRBJ1-1, with TRBD1 matching over 8 bases. Trimming took 7 bases from V and 6 from J; bases not matched to a gene: 7. This CDR3 has 12 residues. The germline V gene has CDR1 SQVTM and CDR2 ANQGSEA. CDR3 DNA: TGCAGCGGCCTCACAGGGGGGGCTGAAGCTTTCTTT. This sequence encodes CSGLTGGAEAFF.

This clonotype was seen many times. The rearrangement links TRBV5-1 to TRBJ1-5; D not resolved. V dropped 0 bases and J dropped 7 bases, with 8 bases sitting between them. Germline CDR1 is SGHRS and CDR2 is YFSETQ. This CDR3 is built from 13 residues. CDR3 coding DNA: TGCGCCAGCAGCTTGGGGGGTGACCAGCCCCAGCATTTT. It translates to CASSLGGDQPQHF. Full variable domain (missing parts from reference TRBV5-1 and TRBJ1-5): KAGVTQTPRYLIKTRGQQVTLSCSPISGHRSVSWYQQTPGQGLQFLFEYFSETQRNKGNFPGRFSGRQFSNSRSEMNVSTLELGDSALYLCASSLGGDQPQHFGDGTRLSIL.

The V call is TRBV28, the J call TRBJ1-1; D ambiguous. Germline V gene lookup returns CDR1 MDHEN and CDR2 SYDVKM. This CDR3 is 17 amino acids long. Trimming removed 2 bases from V and 0 bases from J, with 16 bases in between. In DNA, the CDR3 is TGTGCCAGCAGTTTAAATTCTGTGGACGGTATGAACACTGAAGCTTTCTTT. Protein sequence: CASSLNSVDGMNTEAFF. Together with reference TRBV28 and TRBJ1-1, the CDR3 gives the full variable domain: DVKVTQSSRYLVKRTGEKVFLECVQDMDHENMFWYRQDPGLGLRLIYFSYDVKMKEKGDIPEGYSVSREKKERFSLILESASTNQTSMYLCASSLNSVDGMNTEAFFGQGTRLTVV.

This clonotype counts as medium-sized. The J gene is TRBJ2-7, the V gene TRBV11-2, with D hard to call. Trimming shortened V by 0 bases and J by 2 bases, and 8 bases separated the two germline ends. The CDR3 sequence is 14 residues long. CDR1 is SGHAT, CDR2 FQNNGV, per germline. CDR3 protein: CASSLDIGTYEQYF. In DNA form, the CDR3 reads TGTGCCAGCAGCTTAGATATAGGTACCTACGAGCAGTACTTC.

In its sample, this clonotype was seen a few times. The chain employs TRBV6-2 or TRBV6-3 and TRBJ2-7, with D possibly TRBD2 on 5 matching bases. V was shortened by 3 bases and J by 2 bases, with 11 bases between the two germline ends. Germline V gene sequence: CDR1 MNHEY, CDR2 SVGEGT. The CDR3 covers 14 residues. The CDR3 spells CASSYLSGAYEQYF. For the CDR3, the DNA is TGTGCCAGCAGTTATTTATCCGGGGCCTACGAGCAGTACTTC.

The chain uses TRBV5-4 and TRBJ1-2; D gene ambiguous. Germline loops: CDR1 SGHNT, CDR2 YYREEE (reference sequence). V dropped 0 bases and J dropped 4 bases, with 7 bases sitting between them. This CDR3 comprises 13 residues. CDR3 sequence: CASSLDNTYGYTF. CDR3 sequence (DNA): TGTGCCAGCAGCTTGGACAATACCTATGGCTACACCTTC.